The T cell receptor (beta chain) under discussion was sequenced for a study of T cell repertoires in cytomegalovirus infection. Whole-study findings and limits: HLA-C-restricted CMV-specific TCR beta clonotypes were dominant in the ex vivo response.

The CDR3 has 15 residues. Germline V gene sequence: CDR1 SEHNR, CDR2 FQNEAQ (reference sequence). Trimming removed 4 bases from V and 5 bases from J; junction bases left unmatched: 8. As regards this clonotype: Its antigen is unknown.

TCRdb called the reads again in MiXCR, with one record for every CDR3 protein. The data contain 200,000 to 300,000 distinct CDR3 sequences, about an eighth of them singletons. The sample taken for sequencing was PBMCs. This TCR came from a human donor in good health (CMV status not recorded). Some clones in this sample may be carry-over from other donors' samples. The chain links TRBV7-9 to TRBJ2-7; 10 nucleotides line up with TRBD1. CDR3 coding DNA: TGTGCCAGCAGCTCCGACAGGGGGCTTCGGGACGAGCAGTACTTC. It codes for CASSSDRGLRDEQYF.